This T cell receptor beta chain is from a study of T-cell reconstitution after alpha-beta-depleted transplantation in children. Study observations and caveats: The study reportedly traced alpha-beta T cells about two months after transplant to several hundred expanded graft clones. Surviving recipient T cells and thymic progenitors accounted for the high day-60 TCRbeta diversity observed in some patients. At the one-year point after transplant, T-cell counts and TCRbeta diversity were found to come mostly from T cells that had been newly produced.

As for this clonotype: Its antigen is as yet unknown.

The TCRbeta library was prepared with unique molecular identifiers. TCRdb fed the PCR reads into MiXCR, producing one record per CDR3 protein. The sample includes 95,000 to 150,000 distinct CDR3 sequences, around 23% of them seen just once. The receptor comes from a male patient aged 2-15 years who had a stem cell transplant for chronic granulomatous disease, so the T cells may come from the graft donor. Material: PBMCs, mostly from graft donor cells, obtained 180 days after TCRalphabeta/CD19-depleted stem cell transplant.

The CDR3 DNA sequence: TGTGCCAGCAGCTTGCTTGCGGACAGGGTCCCCTACGAGCAGTACTTC. Translated: CASSLLADRVPYEQYF. J is TRBJ2-7 and V is TRBV5-8; 8 nucleotides line up with TRBD1. J gave up 2 bases and V 1 base, and 8 bases lay outside the gene matches. Germline CDR1 reads SGHTS; CDR2 reads YDEGEE. The CDR3 consists of 16 residues.